The rows below give T cell receptor beta chains drawn from one sample of a study of T cells in Graves' hyperthyroidism and ophthalmopathy. TCRdb independently ran MiXCR on the multiplex PCR reads; one entry per CDR3 protein. This sample has about 210,000 distinct CDR3 sequences; 15% to 20% occur once, and the top ten carry approximately 50%. Specimen: blood. The source is a man in his fifties with Graves' hyperthyroidism. Both conserved end residues are part of each CDR3. A D gene is named only where the DNA matches it firmly. Size is omitted from some rows. Given values are once, few, many or a class for expanded clones.

j_gene: TRBJ2-1; d_gene: NA; v_gene: TRBV12-3/TRBV12-4; abundance: many; CDR3aa: CASSSAYNEQFF; CDR3nt: TGTGCCAGCAGTTCCGCTTACAATGAGCAGTTCTTC
j_gene: TRBJ2-5; d_gene: NA; v_gene: TRBV6-2/TRBV6-3; abundance: many; CDR3aa: CASSGQTSQETQYF; CDR3nt: TGTGCCAGCAGTGGACAGACTAGCCAAGAGACCCAGTACTTC
j_gene: TRBJ2-3; d_gene: TRBD2; v_gene: TRBV4-2; abundance: few; CDR3aa: CASSHDAGGIRTDTQYF; CDR3nt: TGTGCCAGCAGCCACGATGCGGGAGGGATTCGGACAGATACGCAGTATTTT
j_gene: TRBJ1-2; d_gene: TRBD1; v_gene: TRBV6-5; abundance: many; CDR3aa: CASSYSAGGSYGYTF; CDR3nt: TGTGCCAGCAGTTACTCGGCAGGGGGAAGCTATGGCTACACCTTC
j_gene: TRBJ2-1; d_gene: TRBD1; v_gene: TRBV5-1; abundance: many; CDR3aa: CASSLNRGNEQFF; CDR3nt: TGCGCCAGCAGCTTGAACAGGGGAAATGAGCAGTTCTTC
j_gene: TRBJ2-1; d_gene: TRBD2; v_gene: TRBV11-2; abundance: many; CDR3aa: CASETSGRGNEQFF; CDR3nt: TGTGCCAGCGAGACTAGCGGGAGGGGCAATGAGCAGTTCTTC
j_gene: TRBJ1-2; d_gene: NA; v_gene: TRBV9; abundance: few; CDR3aa: CASSGGHLGDYGYTF; CDR3nt: TGTGCCAGCAGCGGGGGACACCTGGGAGACTATGGCTACACCTTC
j_gene: TRBJ2-1; d_gene: TRBD2; v_gene: TRBV11-3; abundance: NA; CDR3aa: CASSLELAEQFF; CDR3nt: TGTGCCAGCAGCTTAGAACTAGCGGAGCAGTTCTTC
j_gene: TRBJ2-7; d_gene: TRBD2; v_gene: TRBV20-1; abundance: many; CDR3aa: CSARDHRLAGGEQYF; CDR3nt: TGCAGTGCTAGAGATCACCGGCTAGCGGGAGGAGAGCAGTACTTC
j_gene: TRBJ2-4; d_gene: NA; v_gene: TRBV2; abundance: NA; CDR3aa: CASTGDNNIQYF; CDR3nt: TGTGCCAGCACAGGGGATAACAACATTCAGTACTTC
j_gene: TRBJ1-6; d_gene: TRBD1; v_gene: TRBV5-1; abundance: many; CDR3aa: CASSSDRGNSPLHF; CDR3nt: TGCGCCAGCAGCTCGGACAGGGGGAATTCACCCCTCCACTTT
j_gene: TRBJ1-4; d_gene: NA; v_gene: TRBV29-1; abundance: many; CDR3aa: CSVEEGVRGVREKLFF; CDR3nt: TGCAGCGTTGAAGAGGGAGTCAGGGGTGTTCGTGAAAAACTGTTTTTT
j_gene: TRBJ2-7; d_gene: NA; v_gene: TRBV5-1; abundance: many; CDR3aa: CASSSKSQGHEQYF; CDR3nt: TGCGCCAGCAGCTCCAAATCGCAGGGCCACGAGCAGTACTTC
j_gene: TRBJ2-5; d_gene: NA; v_gene: TRBV7-3; abundance: few; CDR3aa: CASSSVRGETQYF; CDR3nt: TGTGCCAGCAGCTCCGTGAGGGGGGAGACCCAGTACTTC
j_gene: TRBJ1-1; d_gene: NA; v_gene: TRBV5-1; abundance: many; CDR3aa: CASSDQGNTEAFF; CDR3nt: TGCGCCAGCAGCGACCAGGGGAACACTGAAGCTTTCTTT
j_gene: TRBJ1-3; d_gene: TRBD1; v_gene: TRBV28; abundance: NA; CDR3aa: CASSLDREGNTIYF; CDR3nt: TGTGCCAGCAGTCTTGACAGGGAGGGAAACACCATATATTTT
j_gene: TRBJ2-3; d_gene: TRBD1; v_gene: TRBV5-1; abundance: many; CDR3aa: CASSLVTGSVRGDTQYF; CDR3nt: TGCGCCAGCAGCTTGGTGACAGGGTCGGTACGGGGAGATACGCAGTATTTT
j_gene: TRBJ2-1; d_gene: TRBD1; v_gene: TRBV27; abundance: NA; CDR3aa: CASILRTGGSGRSSEQFF; CDR3nt: TGTGCCAGCATTTTGCGTACAGGGGGCTCTGGGAGGAGCAGTGAGCAGTTCTTC
j_gene: TRBJ2-7; d_gene: TRBD2; v_gene: TRBV28; abundance: many; CDR3aa: CASSSPSGSYEQYF; CDR3nt: TGTGCCAGCAGTTCGCCTAGCGGGAGCTACGAGCAGTACTTC
j_gene: TRBJ2-7; d_gene: NA; v_gene: TRBV5-1; abundance: once; CDR3aa: CASSFQGSAYEQYF; CDR3nt: TGCGCCAGCAGCTTCCAGGGATCGGCCTACGAGCAGTACTTC
j_gene: TRBJ1-1; d_gene: NA; v_gene: TRBV18; abundance: once; CDR3aa: CASSPLDSRNTEAFF; CDR3nt: TGTGCCAGCTCACCATTGGACTCAAGAAACACTGAAGCTTTCTTT
j_gene: TRBJ2-7; d_gene: TRBD2; v_gene: TRBV20-1; abundance: many; CDR3aa: CSATKGTSSDEQYF; CDR3nt: TGCAGTGCTACGAAAGGGACTAGCTCCGACGAGCAGTACTTC
j_gene: TRBJ2-3; d_gene: NA; v_gene: TRBV20-1; abundance: NA; CDR3aa: CSARDQGRSTDTQYF; CDR3nt: TGCAGTGCTAGAGATCAGGGCAGGAGCACAGATACGCAGTATTTT
j_gene: TRBJ2-7; d_gene: TRBD2; v_gene: TRBV6-1; abundance: few; CDR3aa: CASSSGLALSGLEQYF; CDR3nt: TGTGCCAGCAGTTCGGGACTAGCGCTATCGGGCCTCGAGCAGTACTTC
j_gene: TRBJ2-3; d_gene: TRBD2; v_gene: TRBV7-9; abundance: many; CDR3aa: CASSPRLAGGVDTQYF; CDR3nt: TGTGCCAGCAGCCCCCGACTAGCGGGAGGGGTAGATACGCAGTATTTT
j_gene: TRBJ2-1; d_gene: NA; v_gene: TRBV2; abundance: many; CDR3aa: CASFRQAKSSYNEQFF; CDR3nt: TGTGCCAGCTTTAGACAGGCCAAAAGCTCCTACAATGAGCAGTTCTTC
j_gene: TRBJ2-3; d_gene: NA; v_gene: TRBV27; abundance: many; CDR3aa: CASSPPQGTQYF; CDR3nt: TGTGCCAGCAGTCCCCCCCAGGGCACGCAGTATTTT
j_gene: TRBJ2-3; d_gene: NA; v_gene: TRBV20-1; abundance: few; CDR3aa: CSARDYYSTDTQYF; CDR3nt: TGCAGTGCTAGGGACTACTATAGCACAGATACGCAGTATTTT
j_gene: TRBJ1-2; d_gene: NA; v_gene: TRBV6-2/TRBV6-3; abundance: many; CDR3aa: CASSYSSARVNGYTF; CDR3nt: TGTGCCAGCAGTTACTCGAGTGCCCGCGTTAATGGCTACACCTTC
j_gene: TRBJ1-6; d_gene: NA; v_gene: TRBV28; abundance: many; CDR3aa: CASSYGYSPLHF; CDR3nt: TGTGCCAGCAGTTATGGGTATTCACCCCTCCACTTT
j_gene: TRBJ2-3; d_gene: TRBD1; v_gene: TRBV18; abundance: many; CDR3aa: CASSPGQRFTQYF; CDR3nt: TGTGCCAGCTCGCCGGGACAGCGATTTACGCAGTATTTT
j_gene: TRBJ2-7; d_gene: TRBD2; v_gene: TRBV5-5; abundance: few; CDR3aa: CASSFSTSGDEQYF; CDR3nt: TGTGCCAGCAGCTTCTCGACTAGCGGCGACGAGCAGTACTTC
j_gene: TRBJ2-7; d_gene: NA; v_gene: TRBV7-3; abundance: NA; CDR3aa: CASSTNPGPNVLYEQYF; CDR3nt: TGTGCCAGCAGCACTAATCCGGGCCCCAATGTCCTCTACGAGCAGTACTTC
j_gene: TRBJ2-3; d_gene: NA; v_gene: TRBV28; abundance: many; CDR3aa: CASRRRLAHTDTQYF; CDR3nt: TGTGCCAGCAGAAGAAGGCTAGCGCACACAGATACGCAGTATTTT
j_gene: TRBJ2-1; d_gene: NA; v_gene: TRBV6-1; abundance: many; CDR3aa: CASSYLQSYNEQFF; CDR3nt: TGTGCCAGCAGTTACCTCCAGAGCTACAATGAGCAGTTCTTC
j_gene: TRBJ2-3; d_gene: NA; v_gene: TRBV18; abundance: many; CDR3aa: CASSPGGGSDTQYF; CDR3nt: TGTGCCAGCTCACCAGGGGGAGGCTCAGATACGCAGTATTTT
j_gene: TRBJ1-5; d_gene: NA; v_gene: TRBV6-1; abundance: many; CDR3aa: CASIQMSNQGNQPQHF; CDR3nt: TGTGCCAGCATCCAAATGTCTAATCAAGGGAATCAGCCCCAGCATTTT
j_gene: TRBJ2-7; d_gene: TRBD2; v_gene: TRBV5-1; abundance: NA; CDR3aa: CANSLTGGPYEQYF; CDR3nt: TGCGCCAACAGCTTAACGGGAGGGCCCTACGAGCAGTACTTC
j_gene: TRBJ2-5; d_gene: NA; v_gene: TRBV5-1; abundance: NA; CDR3aa: CASSLAVWGAETQYF; CDR3nt: TGCGCCAGCAGCTTGGCCGTTTGGGGAGCAGAGACCCAGTACTTC
j_gene: TRBJ2-5; d_gene: NA; v_gene: TRBV7-9; abundance: many; CDR3aa: CASSVQEGYQETQYF; CDR3nt: TGTGCCAGCAGCGTGCAGGAGGGGTACCAAGAGACCCAGTACTTC
j_gene: TRBJ2-3; d_gene: NA; v_gene: TRBV10-3; abundance: many; CDR3aa: CAISEGRSTDTQYF; CDR3nt: TGTGCCATCAGTGAGGGACGAAGCACAGATACGCAGTATTTT
j_gene: TRBJ2-1; d_gene: TRBD1; v_gene: TRBV18; abundance: few; CDR3aa: CASSLNIRTGGTVNEQFF; CDR3nt: TGTGCCAGCTCACTCAATATCCGGACAGGGGGTACAGTAAATGAGCAGTTCTTC